This is a list of T cell receptor beta chains from one sample in a study of blood T cell repertoires in COVID-19. Measured with immunoSEQ multiplex PCR; TCRdb has only the in-frame clones, and not every one. The sample contains about 250,000 clones, 65% to 85% of which appear only once. The sample was peripheral blood. The origin of the receptors is a man at least 80 years old with acute or convalescent COVID-19. Both conserved end residues are part of each CDR3. D genes are given only for firm matches. Rows may omit the clone size; those that give it use once, few, many or a size class.

- - TRBJ1-5 TRBV5-1 TGCGCCAGCAGCTTGGCGGCAGGGTTGAATCAGCCCCAGCATTTT CASSLAAGLNQPQHF
- - TRBJ2-6 TRBV19 TGTGCCAGTAGTATTTGGAGTTCTGGGGCCAACGTCCTGACTTTC CASSIWSSGANVLTF
- - TRBJ1-2 TRBV16 TGTGCCAGCAGCCACCTGGGAGCCGGCTATGGCTACACCTTC CASSHLGAGYGYTF
- TRBD1 TRBJ2-7 TRBV6-5 TGTGCCAGCAGTTTCGGGACAGCCAGCCGGACCTACGAGCAGTACTTC CASSFGTASRTYEQYF
- - TRBJ1-6 TRBV3-1/TRBV3-2 TGTGCCAGCAGCCCCTCTAAAGGGGTAGTCTTCGGCGCCTATAATTCACCCCTCCACTTT CASSPSKGVVFGAYNSPLHF
- - TRBJ2-1 TRBV5-1 TGCGCCAGCAGCTTGCCCTCGGACAATGAGCAGTTCTTC CASSLPSDNEQFF
- TRBD1 TRBJ2-5 TRBV19 TGTGCCACTGGGACAGGGGGTGAGACCCAGTACTTC CATGTGGETQYF
- TRBD2 TRBJ2-1 TRBV10-3 TGTGCCATCAGGACTAGCGGGTACGATGAGCAGTTCTTC CAIRTSGYDEQFF
- - TRBJ1-2 TRBV5-4 TGTGCCAGCAGCTTGGGGCAGAACTATGGCTACACCTTC CASSLGQNYGYTF
- - TRBJ1-5 TRBV7-8 TGTGCCAGCAGCTTAGCACAGGGATACAATCAGCCCCAGCATTTT CASSLAQGYNQPQHF
- - TRBJ2-3 TRBV12-3/TRBV12-4 TGTGCCAGCAGTTCCGAACTCGCAGATACGCAGTATTTT CASSSELADTQYF
- - TRBJ1-2 TRBV19 TGTGCCAGTTCAACCAGGGCTAACTATGGCTACACCTTC CASSTRANYGYTF
- - TRBJ2-5 TRBV5-1 TGCGCCAGCAGCTTTGGATCAATTAGGTCGGGACAACATCTTGTCTCCCAGTACTTC CASSFGSIRSGQHLVSQYF
- TRBD2 TRBJ2-3 TRBV9 TGTGCCAGCAGCGTAGGACTAGCGGGCAGAGATACGCAGTATTTT CASSVGLAGRDTQYF
- - TRBJ1-2 TRBV27 TGTGCCAGCACCCCAACGGGATTTGGCTACACCTTC CASTPTGFGYTF
- TRBD1 TRBJ2-2 TRBV2 TGTGCCAGCAGTAGAGACAGGGGTCTTAACACCGGGGAGCTGTTTTTT CASSRDRGLNTGELFF
- TRBD1 TRBJ2-5 TRBV19 TGTGCCAGTAATAGGGGACAGGGACAAGAGACCCAGTACTTC CASNRGQGQETQYF
- TRBD2 TRBJ2-7 TRBV5-4 TGTGCCAGCAGCCAAAGGACTAGCGGGACCTACGAGCAGTACTTC CASSQRTSGTYEQYF
- TRBD1 TRBJ1-3 TRBV9 TGTGCCAGCAGCGGACAGGGGAGACCCTCTGGAAACACCATATATTTT CASSGQGRPSGNTIYF
- - TRBJ2-5 TRBV18 TGTGCCAGCTCGGGGAGGCGGCTCCAGGAGACCCAGTACTTC CASSGRRLQETQYF
once TRBD1 TRBJ2-7 TRBV6-5 TGTGCCAGCAGTTCCCCGGGACAGAGCTCCTACGAGCAGTACTTC CASSSPGQSSYEQYF
- - TRBJ2-5 TRBV6-5 TGTGTCAGCACGAAACTGACAAGCCAAGAGACCCAGTACTTC CVSTKLTSQETQYF
- TRBD1 TRBJ2-5 TRBV7-9 TGTGCCAGCAGCTTTAGGACAGGGGGTGGGGAGACCCAGTACTTC CASSFRTGGGETQYF
- TRBD1 TRBJ2-2 TRBV19 TGTGCCAGTAGTATCGGACAGGTTACAACCGGGGAGCTGTTTTTT CASSIGQVTTGELFF
- - TRBJ2-6 TRBV6-5 TGTGCCAGCAGTTCAGGAGGCTCTGGGGCCAACGTCCTGACTTTC CASSSGGSGANVLTF
- - TRBJ1-2 TRBV5-1 TGCGCCAGCAGCCCCCCGGCACAGGGTGGCTACACCTTC CASSPPAQGGYTF
- TRBD2 TRBJ2-7 TRBV28 TGTGCCAGCAGTAGGGAGACAGGGTTTACTAGCGGGAGGTTCTACGAGCAGTACTTC CASSRETGFTSGRFYEQYF
- - TRBJ2-5 TRBV6-5 TGTGCCAGCAGTATTTCCGCGGGATTGGAGACCCAGTACTTC CASSISAGLETQYF
once - TRBJ1-1 TRBV11-2 TGTGCCAGCAGGGTGACAGCGATGAACACTGAAGCTTTCTTT CASRVTAMNTEAFF
- - TRBJ2-5 TRBV13 TGTGCCAGCAGCTTAATCGCCGGAGGTGGAGAGACCCAGTACTTC CASSLIAGGGETQYF
- TRBD1 TRBJ2-7 TRBV27 TGTGCCAGCAGTTATAGAACAGGGGTACGTCGCGAGCAGTACTTC CASSYRTGVRREQYF
few - TRBJ1-6 TRBV9 TGTGCCAGCAGCGTAGGGGGCACCTATAATTCACCCCTCCACTTT CASSVGGTYNSPLHF
- - TRBJ2-7 TRBV3-1/TRBV3-2 TGTGCCAGCAGCCAAACCGGGATTGGGGGGTACGAGCAGTACTTC CASSQTGIGGYEQYF
once - TRBJ1-2 TRBV6-5 TGTGCCAGCACCCGGACAGCCAACTATGGCTACACCTTC CASTRTANYGYTF
- - TRBJ1-1 TRBV5-8 TGTGCCAGCAGCCCGATGAGGGGAGGAACTGAAGCTTTCTTT CASSPMRGGTEAFF